This TCR beta chain appears in the sequencing data of a study of PD-1 blockade in mismatch repair-deficient tumors. Time point denoted: approximately ten-day in vitro stimulation with candidate neoantigen peptide 7. Germline assignment: CDR1 SGHRS and CDR2 YFSETQ. V was shortened by 0 bases and J by 1 base, with 4 bases between the two germline ends. This CDR3 is 13 amino acids long. Profiling relied on immunoSEQ multiplex PCR, and the TCRdb table lists in-frame clones only, not all of them. The sample shows under 9,500 clones, 80% to 90% of them seen only once. Turning to this clone: What it binds is unknown.

The TCR was taken from an adult with mismatch repair-deficient cancer. This material consisted of cells cultured in vitro, taken from a patient treated with pembrolizumab. This chain links TRBV5-1 with TRBJ1-1; no firm D call. CDR3 in DNA: TGCGCCAGCAGCTTGGGGGCGAACACTGAAGCTTTCTTT. It encodes CASSLGANTEAFF. Looking up the rest from reference TRBV5-1 and TRBJ1-1 gives the full variable domain: KAGVTQTPRYLIKTRGQQVTLSCSPISGHRSVSWYQQTPGQGLQFLFEYFSETQRNKGNFPGRFSGRQFSNSRSEMNVSTLELGDSALYLCASSLGANTEAFFGQGTRLTVV.